The 18 T cell receptor beta chains listed next were all sequenced from one sample in a study of cytomegalovirus exposure and HLA in healthy donors. Primers for the PCR totalled 60 Vbeta and 13 Jbeta. Assay used: immunoSEQ multiplex PCR; TCRdb lists only in-frame clones, some missing. This sample's clone table lists about 77,000 clones. The sequenced sample was PBMCs. These receptors were collected from a man in his fifties or sixties in good health and CMV-seropositive.

The chain employs TRBV28 and TRBJ1-2, with TRBD1 matching 8 bases. With 3 bases clipped from V and 3 bases from J, the junction kept 3 bases outside the gene matches. Germline assignment: CDR1 MDHEN and CDR2 SYDVKM. This CDR3 region has 14 residues. The CDR3 nucleotides read TGTGCCAGCAGTTTCAGGGGGCGCGACTATGGCTACACCTTC. Amino acid sequence: CASSFRGRDYGYTF.

This chain uses TRBV20-1 with TRBJ2-7, with 7 bases identical to TRBD2. V trimming: 6 bases; J trimming: 2 bases; junction bases outside the gene matches: 1. This CDR3 has 11 amino acids. The germline V gene has CDR1 DFQATT and CDR2 SNEGSKA (reference sequence). This CDR3 is CSARGAYEQYV. For the CDR3, the DNA is TGCAGTGCCCGGGGGGCCTACGAGCAGTACGTC.

The chain recombines TRBV9 with TRBJ1-2, with 7 bases matching TRBD1. Germline-derived CDR1 and CDR2 are SGDLS and YYNGEE. The ends lost 0 bases at V and 5 bases at J; junction bases unmatched: 7. The CDR3 covers 15 residues. The CDR3 spells CASSVELRGQYGYTF. The DNA for the CDR3 is TGTGCCAGCAGCGTAGAATTGCGGGGACAGTATGGCTACACCTTC.

This chain uses TRBV9 with TRBJ2-6, with D possibly being TRBD2 (7 bases). The germline CDR1 and CDR2 sequences are SGDLS and YYNGEE. Trimming left V 0 bases short and J 0 bases short, with 10 bases between. The CDR3 spans 17 residues. In DNA, the CDR3 is TGTGCCAGCAGCGTAGAGGGGGGGAACTCTGGGGCCAACGTCCTGACTTTC. Its translation is CASSVEGGNSGANVLTF.

The V gene is TRBV29-1, the J gene TRBJ1-4; 9 positions match TRBD1. CDR1 and CDR2 (germline): SQVTM, ANQGSEA. CDR3 length equals 14 residues. V lost 5 bases to trimming and J lost 6 bases; unmatched junction nucleotides: 7. CDR3 in DNA: TGCAGCGTTCAACCGGGACAGGGAGATGAAAAACTGTTTTTT. Its protein product is CSVQPGQGDEKLFF.

The V and J genes are TRBV5-1 and TRBJ2-2; the match to TRBD1 covers 10 bases. V was pared by 3 bases and J by 0 bases, with 2 bases of the junction left unmatched. The CDR3 spans 16 residues. Per the germline V gene, CDR1 is SGHRS and CDR2 is YFSETQ. The CDR3 nucleotides are TGCGCCAGCAGCTCCGGACAGGGGGCGAACACCGGGGAGCTGTTTTTT. This codes for CASSSGQGANTGELFF.

The chain carries TRBV27 and TRBJ2-3, with 9 nucleotides matching TRBD2. CDR1 is MNHEY, CDR2 SMNVEV, per germline (reference sequence). The junction had 13 bases not matched to a gene; V was cut back by 8 bases and J by 7 bases. This CDR3 spans 15 amino acids. Here the CDR3 reads CASAGGAGGRYTQYF. DNA of the CDR3: TGTGCCAGCGCTGGTGGGGCGGGGGGGAGATATACGCAGTATTTT.

This chain uses TRBV5-1 with TRBJ2-7, with 12 bases lining up with TRBD1. The CDR3 has 17 amino acids. Germline V gene data show CDR1 as SGHRS and CDR2 as YFSETQ. The V segment lost 1 base and the J segment 5 bases; nucleotides outside the gene matches: 10. Here the CDR3 reads CASSLPAAGQGAHEQYF. The CDR3 DNA reads as TGCGCCAGCAGCTTGCCTGCGGCGGGACAGGGGGCCCACGAGCAGTACTTC.

The gene calls are TRBV14 and TRBJ1-6; 7 nucleotides line up with TRBD1. The germline CDR1 and CDR2 sequences are SGHDN and FVKESK. The V gene end was trimmed by 2 bases and the J gene end by 4 bases; junction bases not matched to a gene: 2. This CDR3 region has 15 residues. The CDR3 nucleotides are TGTGCCAGCAGCCAATGGGACAGTTATAATTCACCCCTCCACTTT. Amino acid sequence: CASSQWDSYNSPLHF.

The chain employs TRBV9 and TRBJ2-3; 12 bases fit TRBD1. This CDR3 is built from 18 residues. V was clipped by 4 bases and J by 2 bases; unmatched bases: 11. Per the germline V gene, CDR1 is SGDLS and CDR2 is YYNGEE. DNA for the CDR3: TGTGCCAGCAGCCTCCCGGGACAGGGGGCCCTTTTCACAGATACGCAGTATTTT. Its translation: CASSLPGQGALFTDTQYF. Drawing the rest from reference TRBV9 and TRBJ2-3, the complete variable domain is DSGVTQTPKHLITATGQRVTLRCSPRSGDLSVYWYQQSLDQGLQFLIQYYNGEERAKGNILERFSAQQFPDLHSELNLSSLELGDSALYFCASSLPGQGALFTDTQYFGPGTRLTVL.

This chain uses TRBV2 with TRBJ1-5; tentatively, D is TRBD1 (5 bases). With 1 base removed from V and 4 bases from J, the gap between germline ends came to 11 bases. The germline gives CDR1 SNHLY, CDR2 FYNNEI. The CDR3 has 15 amino acids. The DNA of the CDR3 is TGTGCCAGCAGTGAAGGGACACTTAAGAATCAGCCCCAGCATTTT. Protein sequence: CASSEGTLKNQPQHF.

CDR3 nucleotide sequence: TGTGCCAGCAGCGCTTCGTTGACAGGGGCTGGAAACACCATATATTTT. It specifies CASSASLTGAGNTIYF. J is TRBJ1-3 and V is TRBV7-8; 8 nucleotides match TRBD1. Trimming removed 5 bases from V and 2 bases from J; junction bases left unmatched: 8. CDR1 SGHVS and CDR2 FQNEAQ come from the germline V gene. This CDR3 is built from 16 residues.

In DNA form, the CDR3 reads TGTGCCAGCGGGACGGGACAGTTCTCCTACGAGCAGTACTTC. This sequence encodes CASGTGQFSYEQYF. V gene TRBV2 combines with J gene TRBJ2-7; 7 bases map to TRBD1. The V gene end was trimmed by 8 bases and the J gene end by 0 bases; junction bases not matched to a gene: 7. The CDR3 covers 14 residues. Germline assignment: CDR1 SNHLY and CDR2 FYNNEI.

The CDR3, as DNA: TGTGCCACCATGAGGGTGAATGGCTACACCTTC. It encodes CATMRVNGYTF. V is TRBV15 and J is TRBJ1-2; D gene ambiguous. Germline V gene data show CDR1 as LNHNV and CDR2 as YYDKDF (reference sequence). Trimming removed 7 bases at V and 6 bases at J, with 9 bases between. The CDR3 is 11 amino acids.

The chain recombines TRBV5-1 with TRBJ2-2; 10 bases are a match to TRBD1. CDR1 is SGHRS and CDR2 is YFSETQ in the germline V gene. This CDR3 comprises 16 residues. V gave up 1 base and J gave up 7 bases; unmatched junction bases: 7. The CDR3 coding sequence is TGCGCCAGCAGCTTGCAACAGGGACAGGGGAACGGGGAGCTGTTTTTT. Residues: CASSLQQGQGNGELFF.

The chain is built from TRBV7-9 and TRBJ1-1, with unresolved D. Trimming removed 0 bases from V and 0 bases from J, with 14 bases in between. This CDR3 has 17 residues. In germline, CDR1 is SEHNR, CDR2 FQNEAQ (reference sequence). CDR3 in DNA: TGTGCCAGCAGCTTAGCGAGCACAGATCCTTTGAACACTGAAGCTTTCTTT. As protein: CASSLASTDPLNTEAFF.

This chain uses TRBV9 with TRBJ2-1, with 9 bases aligning to TRBD1. J was trimmed by 6 bases and V by 4 bases; bases with no gene match: 14. The CDR3 is 17 amino acids. Per germline, CDR1 SGDLS and CDR2 YYNGEE. CDR3 DNA: TGTGCCAGCAGCCCGCTGGGGGGGACAGGGAGATCCAATGAGCAGTTCTTC. Its translation: CASSPLGGTGRSNEQFF.

The genes are TRBV7-2 and TRBJ2-7; D unclear. V lost 5 bases, J lost 2 bases, and 10 bases lay in between. The CDR3 runs to 13 residues. CDR1 is SGHTA and CDR2 is FQGNSA in the germline V gene. The CDR3 spells CASSLSETYEQYF. The CDR3 DNA reads TGTGCCAGCAGCCTAAGCGAAACCTACGAGCAGTACTTC.